This TCR beta chain derives from a study of blood T cell repertoires in COVID-19. About the study: The United States, Italy and Spain were the sources of the acute and convalescent COVID-19 samples. Sources were T cells, B-cell-depleted T cells, or PBMCs; the material itself was cDNA or gDNA.

TCRdb's table, derived via immunoSEQ multiplex PCR, lists solely in-frame clones and lacks some. The sample shows approximately 170,000 clones, 80% to 90% of them seen only once. Those enrolled in Seattle joined during active infection and were followed longitudinally afterward. V trimming: 3 bases; J trimming: 5 bases; junction bases outside the gene matches: 10. The CDR3 is made up of 16 amino acids. The germline V gene has CDR1 SGHNT and CDR2 YYREEE (reference sequence). Sequenced sample: peripheral blood. The sequence came from a woman in her 70s with COVID-19, enrolled during active disease. The rearrangement links TRBV5-4 to TRBJ2-5; 10 nucleotides align to TRBD2. This CDR3 reads CASSWIGLAEGETQYF. The CDR3 region has the DNA TGTGCCAGCAGCTGGATAGGACTAGCGGAGGGGGAGACCCAGTACTTC. The full variable domain, with the rest looked up from reference TRBV5-4 and TRBJ2-5, is ETGVTQSPTHLIKTRGQQVTLRCSSQSGHNTVSWYQQALGQGPQFIFQYYREEENGRGNFPPRFSGLQFPNYSSELNVNALELDDSALYLCASSWIGLAEGETQYFGPGTRLLVL.